The sequence of this T cell receptor beta chain was determined in a study of blood T cell dynamics during melanoma immunotherapy. Whole-study context: Metastatic melanoma patients received first-line pembrolizumab or nivolumab plus ipilimumab.

Noted time point: week 3, after first cycle of checkpoint inhibitor. Clones were sequenced by immunoSEQ multiplex PCR, and TCRdb holds only the in-frame ones, with some missing. The sample has over 12,000 clones; approximately 88% are singletons. J lost 1 base, V lost 3 bases, and 4 bases had no gene match. Looked up from germline, CDR1 is SGHVS and CDR2 is FQNEAQ. The CDR3 loop spans 16 amino acids. The starting material was blood, obtained from a patient treated with checkpoint blockade. The chain couples TRBV7-8 to TRBJ1-1, with TRBD1 matching 11 bases. The receptor was derived from a human donor with melanoma. CDR3 nucleotides: TGTGCCAGCAGCTTGGACAGGGGGCTCGGGAACACTGAAGCTTTCTTT. Translation gives CASSLDRGLGNTEAFF.